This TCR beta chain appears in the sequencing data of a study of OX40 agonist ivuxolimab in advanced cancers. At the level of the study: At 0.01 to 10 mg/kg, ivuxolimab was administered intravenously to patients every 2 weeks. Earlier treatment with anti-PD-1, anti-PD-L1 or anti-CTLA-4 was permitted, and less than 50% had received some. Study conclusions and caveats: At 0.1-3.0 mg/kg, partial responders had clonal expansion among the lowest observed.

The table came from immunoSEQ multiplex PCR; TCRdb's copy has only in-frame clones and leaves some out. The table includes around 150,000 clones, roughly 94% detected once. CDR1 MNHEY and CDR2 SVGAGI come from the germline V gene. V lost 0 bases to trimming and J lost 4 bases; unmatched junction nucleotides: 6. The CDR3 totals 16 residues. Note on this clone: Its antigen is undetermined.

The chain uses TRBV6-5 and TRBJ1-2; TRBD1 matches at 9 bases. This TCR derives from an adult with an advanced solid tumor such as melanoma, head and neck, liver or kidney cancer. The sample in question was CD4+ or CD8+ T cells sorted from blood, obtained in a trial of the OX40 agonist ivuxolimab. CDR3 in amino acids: CASSYSGQGGGYGYTF. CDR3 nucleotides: TGTGCCAGCAGTTACTCGGGACAGGGTGGGGGCTATGGCTACACCTTC.